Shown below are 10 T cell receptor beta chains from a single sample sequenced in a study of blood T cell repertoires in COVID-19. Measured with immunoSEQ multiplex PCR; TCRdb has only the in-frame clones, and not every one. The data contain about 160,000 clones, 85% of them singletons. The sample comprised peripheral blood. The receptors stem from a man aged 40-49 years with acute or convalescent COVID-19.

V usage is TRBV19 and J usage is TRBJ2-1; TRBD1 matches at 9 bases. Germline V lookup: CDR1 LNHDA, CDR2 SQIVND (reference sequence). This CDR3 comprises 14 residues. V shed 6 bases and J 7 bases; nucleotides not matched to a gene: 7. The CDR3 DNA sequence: TGTGCCAGTAGACCGGGACAGGGAGAAAATGAGCAGTTCTTC. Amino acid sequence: CASRPGQGENEQFF.

The CDR3 reads CASSSPSGTNTGELFF. The CDR3 nucleotides read TGTGCCAGCAGCTCCCCTAGCGGGACGAACACCGGGGAGCTGTTTTTT. The J gene is TRBJ2-2, the V gene TRBV5-6; 9 positions match TRBD2. V shed 3 bases and J 0 bases; nucleotides not matched to a gene: 3. CDR1 and CDR2 (germline): SGHDT, YYEEEE. The CDR3 contains 16 residues.

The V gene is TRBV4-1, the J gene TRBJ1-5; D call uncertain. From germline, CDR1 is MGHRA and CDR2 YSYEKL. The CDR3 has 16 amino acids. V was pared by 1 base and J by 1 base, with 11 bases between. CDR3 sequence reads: CASSQGLRGSNQPQHF. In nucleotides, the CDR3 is TGCGCCAGCAGCCAAGGACTAAGAGGGAGCAATCAGCCCCAGCATTTT.

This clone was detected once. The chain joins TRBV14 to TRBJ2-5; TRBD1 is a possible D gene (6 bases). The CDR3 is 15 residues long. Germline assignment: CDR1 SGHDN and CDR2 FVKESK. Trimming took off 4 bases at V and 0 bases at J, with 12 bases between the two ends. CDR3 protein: CASSPIRDNQETQYF. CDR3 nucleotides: TGTGCCAGCAGCCCTATCCGGGACAACCAAGAGACCCAGTACTTC.

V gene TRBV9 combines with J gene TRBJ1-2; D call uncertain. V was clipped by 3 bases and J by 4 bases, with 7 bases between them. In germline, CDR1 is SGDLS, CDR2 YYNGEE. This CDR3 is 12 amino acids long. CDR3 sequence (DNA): TGTGCCAGCAGCGGGGAGACCTATGGCTACACCTTC. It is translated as CASSGETYGYTF.

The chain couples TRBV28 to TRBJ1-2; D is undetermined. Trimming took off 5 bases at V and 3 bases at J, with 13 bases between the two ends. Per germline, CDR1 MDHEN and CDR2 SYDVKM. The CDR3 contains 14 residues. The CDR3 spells CASSGERAYYGYTF. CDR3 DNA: TGTGCCAGCAGTGGGGAGAGGGCCTACTATGGCTACACCTTC.

The CDR3 spells CASSLDSNPNNEQFF. CDR3 nucleotide sequence: TGTGCCAGCAGCTTGGACTCGAATCCAAACAATGAGCAGTTCTTC. This chain connects TRBV9 to TRBJ2-1, with D perhaps matching TRBD2 (5 bases). CDR1 and CDR2 from the germline V gene are SGDLS and YYNGEE. The germline V and J ends were trimmed by 4 bases and 5 bases, with 16 bases remaining between them. The CDR3 length is 15 residues. Combining the CDR3 with reference TRBV9 and TRBJ2-1 gives the whole variable domain DSGVTQTPKHLITATGQRVTLRCSPRSGDLSVYWYQQSLDQGLQFLIQYYNGEERAKGNILERFSAQQFPDLHSELNLSSLELGDSALYFCASSLDSNPNNEQFFGPGTRLTVL.

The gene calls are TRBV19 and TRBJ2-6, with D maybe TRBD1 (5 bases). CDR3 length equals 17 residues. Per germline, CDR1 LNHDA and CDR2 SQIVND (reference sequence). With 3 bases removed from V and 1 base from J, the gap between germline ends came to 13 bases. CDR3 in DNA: TGTGCCAGTAGTATGGGCAGGGTTATGTCTGGGGCCAACGTCCTGACTTTC. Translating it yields CASSMGRVMSGANVLTF.

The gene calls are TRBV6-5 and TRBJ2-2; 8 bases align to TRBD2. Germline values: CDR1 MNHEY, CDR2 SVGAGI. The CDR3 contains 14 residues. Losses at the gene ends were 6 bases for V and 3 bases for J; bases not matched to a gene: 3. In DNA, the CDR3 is TGTGCCAGCAGCGGGGGGGCAGACACCGGGGAGCTGTTTTTT. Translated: CASSGGADTGELFF.

DNA of the CDR3: TGTGCCAGCAGTGTGGCGACTAGCGAGGTAACCTACGAGCAGTACTTC. Its protein is CASSVATSEVTYEQYF. The gene calls are TRBV2 and TRBJ2-7, with 8 bases fitting TRBD2. This CDR3 contains 16 residues. The junction had 10 bases not matched to a gene; V was cut back by 4 bases and J by 2 bases. CDR1 and CDR2 from the germline V gene are SNHLY and FYNNEI.